The TCR beta chain under discussion was sequenced for a study of molecular identifiers for immune sequencing clone quantification. This clonotype occurred many times. TCRdb independently ran MiXCR on the PCR reads; one entry per CDR3 protein. The sample has more than 550,000 distinct CDR3 sequences, about 25% seen once. The V end was cut by 10 bases, the J end by 4 bases, with 11 bases between. This CDR3 contains 11 residues. The V gene's germline CDR1 is LNHDA and CDR2 SQIVND (reference sequence). The source of this sequence is a human donor in good health. Some libraries in this study had Jurkat cell RNA spiked in. What was sequenced was naive CD8+ T cells from blood, with Jurkat cell RNA spiked in. The subset denotes: FACS-sorted CD8+CD4-CCR7+CD45RA+ naive T cells. V is TRBV19 and J is TRBJ2-7, with unresolved D. CDR3 loop: CATRYGYEQYF. The CDR3 DNA is TGTGCCACCCGGTATGGATACGAGCAGTACTTC.